The text below deals with one TCR beta chain. Its antigen is still unknown. The method was immunoSEQ multiplex PCR; TCRdb's version includes in-frame clones alone and lacks a portion of them. The sample carries some 2,100,000 clones, approximately 94% recorded once. This sample stems from a study of shared clonotypes between healthy human individuals. Broader study findings: Naive subsets tended to show greater estimated richness than memory subsets. Among several donors, approximately 5.4% of naive CD4 clonotypes were found in common. The generation probabilities recorded for non-shared clonotypes fell below those of clonotypes shared by all four donors. The study's rarefaction showed incomplete sorted-subset sequencing despite large depth.

Terminally differentiated effector memory CD45RA+ cells were excluded by CCR7 positive selection of CD45RO-negative cells. Per the germline V gene, CDR1 is SGHTA and CDR2 is FQGNSA. The CDR3 has 17 residues. The V and J ends lost 5 bases and 1 base, in that order; junction bases with no gene match: 9. The receptor was isolated from a man aged 18 to 29 in good health. Some clones in this sample may be carry-over from other donors' samples. Sequenced material: naive CD8+ T cells from PBMCs. V is TRBV7-2 and J is TRBJ2-2; 8 nucleotides match TRBD1. The CDR3 coding sequence is TGTGCCAGCAGCAATGACCCGACAGGGGTGAACACCGGGGAGCTGTTTTTT. This translates into CASSNDPTGVNTGELFF.